The 15 T cell receptor beta chains listed next were all sequenced from one sample in a study of OX40 agonist ivuxolimab in advanced cancers. Produced via immunoSEQ multiplex PCR; TCRdb's table is partial and in-frame only. The sample records around 95,000 clones, approximately 90% being singletons. Sequencing was performed on CD4+ or CD8+ T cells sorted from blood, taken in a trial of the OX40 agonist ivuxolimab. These receptors were taken from an adult with an advanced solid tumor such as melanoma, head and neck, liver or kidney cancer.

CDR3 region: CASSYSRAKYEQYF. DNA for the CDR3: TGTGCCAGCAGTTACTCCAGGGCAAAGTACGAGCAGTACTTC. The V gene is TRBV6-5, the J gene TRBJ2-7; perhaps TRBD1 as D (5 bases). The CDR3 consists of 14 residues. Germline V lookup: CDR1 MNHEY, CDR2 SVGAGI. V was pared by 0 bases and J by 4 bases, with 10 bases between.

V gene TRBV5-6 combines with J gene TRBJ2-1; D is unresolved. This CDR3 region has 13 residues. Per the germline V gene, CDR1 is SGHDT and CDR2 is YYEEEE. The germline V and J ends were trimmed by 0 bases and 4 bases, with 5 bases remaining between them. In DNA, the CDR3 is TGTGCCAGCAGCTTGGACAGATACAATGAGCAGTTCTTC. It translates to CASSLDRYNEQFF.

The CDR3 nucleotides are TGTGCCAGCAGCAAAGCGCGGGGGAACTATGGCTACACCTTC. This sequence encodes CASSKARGNYGYTF. V gene TRBV21-1 combines with J gene TRBJ1-2. TRBV21-1 is recorded as a pseudogene. The CDR3 length is 14 residues.

This chain uses TRBV11-3 with TRBJ2-1, with unresolved D. Trimming took 0 bases from V and 6 from J, leaving 6 bases between them. The CDR3 has 13 amino acids. Germline CDR1 and CDR2: SGHNT and YENEEA. CDR3 in amino acids: CASSLELPNEQFF. CDR3 coding DNA: TGTGCCAGCAGCTTAGAACTCCCCAATGAGCAGTTCTTC.

The rearrangement joins TRBV16 to TRBJ1-5; 9 nucleotides line up with TRBD1. Germline values: CDR1 KGHSY, CDR2 FQNENV. There are 18 residues in the CDR3. V was pared by 4 bases and J by 4 bases, with 14 bases of the junction left unmatched. The CDR3 nucleotides are TGTGCCAGCAGCCCAATTTCACGGGACAGGGAAGGGAATCAGCCCCAGCATTTT. This encodes CASSPISRDREGNQPQHF.

V is TRBV7-2 and J is TRBJ2-3; D possibly corresponds to TRBD1 (5 bases). The V gene's germline CDR1 is SGHTA and CDR2 FQGNSA. This CDR3 comprises 11 residues. Trimming removed 5 bases at V and 10 bases at J, with 10 bases between. CDR3 sequence: CASSLKGPQYF. The DNA of the CDR3 is TGTGCCAGCAGCCTAAAGGGGCCGCAGTATTTT.

This clone was seen a single time. The V call is TRBV2, the J call TRBJ2-7; TRBD2 matches 12 bases. This CDR3 is built from 15 residues. V shed 7 bases and J 9 bases; nucleotides not matched to a gene: 13. Germline-derived CDR1 and CDR2 are SNHLY and FYNNEI. The CDR3 nucleotides are TGTGCCAGCACCTTGACTAGCGGGGGTTCTACGAGGCAGTACTTC. Its translation: CASTLTSGGSTRQYF. Complete variable domain (other parts from reference TRBV2 and TRBJ2-7): EPEVTQTPSHQVTQMGQEVILRCVPISNHLYFYWYRQILGQKVEFLVSFYNNEISEKSEIFDDQFSVERPDGSNFTLKIRSTKLEDSAMYFCASTLTSGGSTRQYFGPGTRLTVT.

The rearrangement uses TRBV6-5 and TRBJ2-2; D uncertain. This CDR3 comprises 14 residues. CDR1 and CDR2 (germline): MNHEY, SVGAGI. Trimming pared 5 bases from V and 5 bases from J, leaving 12 bases between. CDR3 nucleotides: TGTGCCAGCAGTAAATCCACCGGGACCGGGGAGCTGTTTTTT. It yields the protein CASSKSTGTGELFF.

The chain couples TRBV7-2 to TRBJ2-7; 11 positions match TRBD2. The germline gives CDR1 SGHTA, CDR2 FQGNSA. CDR3 length equals 16 residues. Unmatched junction bases numbered 5, after V lost 1 base and J lost 3 bases. CDR3 residues: CASSLGGLAANYEQYF. The CDR3 nucleotides read TGTGCCAGCAGCTTAGGGGGACTAGCGGCTAACTACGAGCAGTACTTC. Together with reference TRBV7-2 and TRBJ2-7, the CDR3 gives the full variable domain: GAGVSQSPSNKVTEKGKDVELRCDPISGHTALYWYRQSLGQGLEFLIYFQGNSAPDKSGLPSDRFSAERTGGSVSTLTIQRTQQEDSAVYLCASSLGGLAANYEQYFGPGTRLTVT.

The V and J genes are TRBV4-1 and TRBJ2-3; the D gene is possibly TRBD1 (5 bases). Germline V gene sequence: CDR1 MGHRA, CDR2 YSYEKL. This CDR3 has 13 residues. V dropped 1 base and J dropped 3 bases, with 5 bases sitting between them. This chain's CDR3 is CASSQAGTDTQYF. The CDR3 region has the DNA TGCGCCAGCAGCCAAGCAGGGACAGATACGCAGTATTTT.

The rearrangement joins TRBV7-2 to TRBJ1-5; D may be TRBD1 (5 bases). V lost 4 bases and J 6 bases, leaving 13 bases between the germline ends. This CDR3 comprises 14 residues. In germline, CDR1 is SGHTA, CDR2 FQGNSA. In DNA form, the CDR3 reads TGTGCCAGCAGCTCTTTTAGGGGAAGTCAGCCCCAGCATTTT. Protein product: CASSSFRGSQPQHF.

V usage is TRBV7-3 and J usage is TRBJ2-2; the D gene is possibly TRBD1 (6 bases). V was clipped by 5 bases and J by 6 bases, with 13 bases between them. The CDR3 loop spans 14 amino acids. CDR1 and CDR2 from the germline V gene are SGHTA and FQGTGA. Here the CDR3 DNA reads TGTGCCAGCAGCCCTATGACAGGCCCCGGGGAGCTGTTTTTT. Amino acid sequence: CASSPMTGPGELFF.

The table lists this clone with a count of one. This chain links TRBV9 with TRBJ2-1; 8 bases agree with TRBD1. The CDR3 consists of 15 residues. V dropped 3 bases and J dropped 6; count of bases not matched to a gene: 8. Germline values: CDR1 SGDLS, CDR2 YYNGEE. The CDR3 region has the DNA TGTGCCAGCAGCGGGCGACAGGGGCCCTCCAATGAGCAGTTCTTC. It is translated as CASSGRQGPSNEQFF.

The genes are TRBV5-1 and TRBJ2-2; D remains ambiguous. The V end was cut by 2 bases, the J end by 1 base, with 6 bases between. Germline V CDR1 and CDR2: SGHRS, YFSETQ. CDR3 length: 14 residues. CDR3 protein: CASSFKGNTGELFF. For the CDR3, the DNA is TGCGCCAGCAGCTTCAAAGGGAACACCGGGGAGCTGTTTTTT.

This rearrangement joins TRBV18 to TRBJ2-7; 13 nucleotides match TRBD2. Germline V gene sequence: CDR1 KGHSH, CDR2 LQKENI. Trimming at V came to 6 bases and at J to 2 bases, leaving 10 bases not matched to a gene. The CDR3 runs 17 residues. The chain's CDR3 is CASSAGTSGTVPYEQYF. The CDR3, as DNA: TGTGCCAGCTCTGCCGGGACTAGCGGGACGGTCCCCTACGAGCAGTACTTC.